The 24 T cell receptor beta chains in this list originate from one sample, sequenced in a study of glioma-infiltrating T cells. TCR alpha and beta CDR3 regions were amplified from RNA using iRepertoire nested multiplex PCR. Using its own MiXCR run on the multiplex PCR reads, TCRdb lists one record per CDR3 protein. The profile shows around 190,000 distinct CDR3 sequences, approximately 40% of them singletons. Sequenced: glioma tissue, nonneoplastic brain tissue, or PBMCs (not recorded which). Every receptor here comes from a human donor with low-grade glioma or glioblastoma, undergoing nonglioma brain surgery, or in good health (not recorded which).

V and J are TRBV4-2 and TRBJ2-1, with 11 positions matching TRBD2. CDR1 is LGHNA, CDR2 YNFKEQ, per germline. The V gene end was trimmed by 0 bases and the J gene end by 10 bases; junction bases not matched to a gene: 5. This CDR3 has 15 residues. CDR3 loop: CASSQDSLAGDEQFF. CDR3 in DNA: TGTGCCAGCAGCCAAGATTCACTAGCGGGAGACGAGCAGTTCTTC.

This chain links TRBV5-1 with TRBJ2-1, with 7 bases aligning to TRBD1. In germline, CDR1 is SGHRS, CDR2 YFSETQ. With V trimmed by 0 bases and J by 0 bases, 3 bases remained unmatched. The CDR3 extends over 16 amino acids. Written as DNA, the CDR3 is TGCGCCAGCAGCTTGGATACAGGGGCCTCCTACAATGAGCAGTTCTTC. It translates to CASSLDTGASYNEQFF.

The chain is built from TRBV29-1 and TRBJ2-1; no clear D gene. Matching the DNA end better, TRBJ2-5 makes the J call doubtful. The CDR3 is 13 amino acids. Per the germline V gene, CDR1 is SQVTM and CDR2 is ANQGSEA. The CDR3 DNA sequence: TGCAGCGTTGTCATTGGTAGGCAAGAGACCCAGTACTTC. It codes for CSVVIGRQETQYF.

This clonotype was seen a few times. The rearrangement uses TRBV5-1 and TRBJ2-1; D is uncertain. Looked up from germline, CDR1 is SGHRS and CDR2 is YFSETQ. The V end lost 0 bases, the J end lost 9 bases, and 13 bases lay between the germline ends. This CDR3 spans 14 amino acids. The CDR3 DNA follows: TGCGCCAGCAGCTTGGGGGTCGGGCGGCCTGAGCAGTTCTTC. It encodes CASSLGVGRPEQFF.

This chain links TRBV29-1 with TRBJ2-3; 7 nucleotides agree with TRBD2. There are 14 residues in the CDR3. V lost 0 bases to trimming and J lost 4 bases; unmatched junction nucleotides: 4. Germline CDR1 reads SQVTM; CDR2 reads ANQGSEA. The CDR3 here is CSVEDWGLSDTQYF. The CDR3 bases are TGCAGCGTTGAAGATTGGGGACTATCAGATACGCAGTATTTT.

On this clonotype itself: This may arise from a read error, as a much more abundant clone is one base away. This chain joins TRBV10-3 and TRBJ2-3, with D perhaps TRBD1 (5 bases). The CDR3 runs 13 residues. From germline, CDR1 is ENHRY and CDR2 SYGVKD. V lost 4 bases and J lost 5, with 10 bases in between. The CDR3 reads CAISVGVKDTQYF. As DNA, the CDR3 is TGTGCCATCAGTGTAGGGGTTAAAGATACGCAGTATTTT.

About this clonotype itself: A much more abundant neighbour one base away suggests this may be a read error. Given the absence of the conserved phenylalanine or tryptophan at the CDR3 end, a read error is likely. This chain connects TRBV29-1 to TRBJ2-1; D gene uncertain. With 4 bases removed from V and 9 bases from J, the gap between germline ends came to 10 bases. The CDR3 is 11 amino acids. Germline V gene sequence: CDR1 SQVTM, CDR2 ANQGSEA. CDR3 residues: CSVVSPGEQFL. The CDR3 nucleotides are TGCAGCGTTGTTTCGCCCGGTGAGCAGTTCTTA.

The chain employs TRBV11-1 and TRBJ2-3; perhaps D is TRBD1 or TRBD2 (5 bases each). The CDR3 loop spans 16 amino acids. With 3 bases removed from V and 4 bases from J, the gap between germline ends came to 17 bases. Per germline, CDR1 SGHAT and CDR2 FQDESV (reference sequence). CDR3 DNA: TGTGCCAGCAGCTTTCCCGGGACCCCTACCGCAGATACGCAGTATTTT. Its protein is CASSFPGTPTADTQYF.

The table lists this clonotype with a few counts. The J gene is TRBJ1-2, the V gene TRBV7-9; D call uncertain. Trimming took 1 base from V and 4 from J, leaving 4 bases between them. CDR1 and CDR2 (germline): SEHNR, FQNEAQ (reference sequence). The CDR3 runs 12 residues. CDR3 coding DNA: TGTGCCAGCAGCTTAGGGCTCTATGGCTACACCTTC. Translation: CASSLGLYGYTF.

This clonotype was seen at least ten times. V is TRBV20-1 and J is TRBJ2-5; weak D call: TRBD1 (7 bases). V was clipped by 5 bases and J by 5 bases, with 18 bases between them. Germline CDR1 DFQATT, CDR2 SNEGSKA (reference sequence). CDR3 length: 14 amino acids. In nucleotides, the CDR3 is TGCAGTGCTGATTCAGGGGGGCCGTATGAGACCCAGTACTTC. Its protein product is CSADSGGPYETQYF.

This clonotype was found many times. In DNA form, the CDR3 reads TGCAGTGCTAAGGTGGTGAATCAGCCCCAGCATTTT. Translated, it gives CSAKVVNQPQHF. The V gene is TRBV20-1, the J gene TRBJ1-5; D gene unclear. Germline CDR1 is DFQATT and CDR2 is SNEGSKA (reference sequence). This CDR3 has 12 amino acids. V dropped 4 bases and J dropped 4 bases, with 8 bases sitting between them.

The chain is built from TRBV5-6 and TRBJ2-2; D is perhaps TRBD2 (5 bases). Germline lookup yields CDR1 SGHDT and CDR2 YYEEEE. Trimming shortened V by 3 bases and J by 6 bases, and 15 bases separated the two germline ends. This CDR3 is 15 amino acids long. CDR3 sequence reads: CASSSTGKWAGELFF. CDR3 DNA sequence: TGTGCCAGCAGCTCGACGGGAAAGTGGGCCGGGGAGCTGTTTTTT.

There are a few counts of this clonotype. The chain couples TRBV3-1 to TRBJ2-7, with TRBD1 matching 7 bases. With 0 bases clipped from V and 5 bases from J, the junction kept 7 bases outside the gene matches. Germline V CDR1 and CDR2: LGHDT, YNNKEL (reference sequence). The CDR3 covers 15 residues. This chain's CDR3 is CASSQEGQGVNEQYF. The DNA for the CDR3 is TGTGCCAGCAGCCAAGAGGGGCAGGGGGTAAACGAGCAGTACTTC.

This clonotype occurred once. This chain joins TRBV11-2 and TRBJ2-7; 10 bases agree with TRBD1. The CDR3 runs 15 residues. CDR1 SGHAT and CDR2 FQNNGV come from the germline V gene. V shed 6 bases, J shed 6 bases, and the junction held 11 bases outside the gene matches. This CDR3 reads CASSRAGTGVGEQYF. The DNA for the CDR3 is TGTGCCAGCAGTCGCGCCGGGACAGGGGTGGGCGAGCAGTACTTC.

A single count supports this clonotype. With a much larger clone just one base away, this may be a read error. The chain couples TRBV2 to TRBJ1-1; D is unclear. CDR1 SNHLY and CDR2 FYNNEI come from the germline V gene. This CDR3 has 14 amino acids. The CDR3 DNA reads as TGTGCCAGCACCCTGGGAGGGATGAAGACTGAAGCTTTCTTT. This codes for CASTLGGMKTEAFF.

In its sample, this clonotype was seen a few times. Possible read error: a much larger clone is one base away. The rearrangement uses TRBV20-1 and TRBJ2-1; unclear D gene. The CDR3 contains 13 residues. Trimming cost V 6 bases and J 6 bases, with 15 bases left between them. Germline V gives CDR1 DFQATT, CDR2 SNEGSKA (reference sequence). In DNA form, the CDR3 reads TGCAGTGCCGCTAGTCAGACCCTCAATGAGCAGTTCTTC. Amino acid sequence: CSAASQTLNEQFF.

J is TRBJ2-7 and V is TRBV4-1; D may be TRBD1 (6 bases). The germline gives CDR1 MGHRA, CDR2 YSYEKL. Deletions cut 0 bases from V and 6 bases from J, with 9 bases between. The CDR3 loop spans 13 amino acids. Written as DNA, the CDR3 is TGCGCCAGCAGCCAAGATCAGGGGCGCGAGCAGTACTTC. The encoded protein is CASSQDQGREQYF.

There are a few counts of this clonotype. This chain connects TRBV20-1 to TRBJ2-1, with D unclear. Germline V CDR1 and CDR2: DFQATT, SNEGSKA (reference sequence). The CDR3 length is 13 residues. The V gene lost 3 bases and the J gene lost 3 bases, with 9 bases spanning the gap. The CDR3 bases are TGCAGTGCTAGGCCTCTTCTCTACAATGAGCAGTTCTTC. This sequence encodes CSARPLLYNEQFF.

The rearrangement links TRBV24-1 to TRBJ1-2, with D perhaps TRBD1 (5 bases). The length of the CDR3 is 13 residues. Trimming took 5 bases from V and 8 from J, leaving 14 bases between them. Germline loops: CDR1 KGHDR, CDR2 SFDVKD. The CDR3 loop is CATSGGEGSGYTF. DNA for the CDR3: TGTGCCACCAGTGGAGGGGAAGGATCCGGCTACACCTTC.

As to this clonotype: An end of the junction does not agree with germline; a read error may underlie this. CDR3 coding DNA: TGCAGTGCTAGGAGGGACCCCAATTTCTACGAGAAGTACTTC. Amino acids: CSARRDPNFYEKYF. The chain combines TRBV20-1 with TRBJ2-7; tentatively, D is TRBD1 or TRBD2 (5 bases each). The CDR3 is 14 residues long. Looked up from germline, CDR1 is DFQATT and CDR2 is SNEGSKA (reference sequence).

A word on this clonotype: This could be a read error, since a much larger clone is one nucleotide away. The chain recombines TRBV6-6 with TRBJ2-7, with D possibly called TRBD1 or TRBD2 (5 bases each). The CDR3 has 16 residues. The germline V gene encodes CDR1 MNHNY and CDR2 SVGAGI (reference sequence). The CDR3 region is CANSWSSGTGSGEQYF. The CDR3 bases are TGTGCCAACAGTTGGAGCTCCGGGACGGGCTCCGGCGAGCAGTACTTC.

J is TRBJ2-1 and V is TRBV11-2, with D possibly being TRBD2 (6 bases). The V end lost 6 bases, the J end lost 5 bases, and 11 bases lay between the germline ends. The germline V gene encodes CDR1 SGHAT and CDR2 FQNNGV. The CDR3 extends over 13 amino acids. As DNA, the CDR3 is TGTGCCAGCAGTTATGGGACTGACAATGAGCAGTTCTTC. Its protein is CASSYGTDNEQFF.

On this clonotype itself: In this CDR3 the conserved last residue, phenylalanine or tryptophan, is missing, so a read error is likely. J is TRBJ1-5 and V is TRBV28, with 9 bases aligning to TRBD1. This CDR3 has 20 residues. Germline V gives CDR1 MDHEN, CDR2 SYDVKM. J lost 7 bases, V lost 4 bases, and 23 bases had no gene match. As DNA, the CDR3 is TGTGCCAGCAGTTATGCGCAACGGGTACGCGGGACAGGGCTTCGACAGCCCCAGCATCTT. Its protein product is CASSYAQRVRGTGLRQPQHL.

This clonotype was counted at least ten times. The rearrangement joins TRBV10-1 to TRBJ2-4; D not resolved. CDR1 and CDR2 (germline): WNHNN, SYGVQD (reference sequence). CDR3 length: 12 residues. The V end was cut by 1 base, the J end by 9 bases, with 7 bases between. This CDR3 is CASSELPGIQYF. The DNA of the CDR3 is TGCGCCAGCAGTGAGTTACCGGGCATTCAGTACTTC.